This entry describes one T cell receptor (beta chain). Its antigen is still unknown. The data originate from a study of somatic mutations in cytotoxic T cells in rheumatoid arthritis. Study in general: Using a FACSAria II or Sony SH800, a portion of the V beta antibody-stained T-cell populations were flow-sorted at nearly 100% purity, and among those populations were V beta1+ cells that were then sequenced for TCRB.

Study results and limitations: Unidentified antigens were the targets of the expanded CD8+ clones. Rheumatoid arthritis patients and age-matched healthy controls showed no significant difference in CD8+ T-cell clonality.

Produced via immunoSEQ multiplex PCR; TCRdb's table is partial and in-frame only. The sample contains 15,000 to 20,000 clones, almost 85% of which appear only once. CD4+ cells and CD8+ cells were each obtained through positive magnetic bead selection, and their purity was assessed by flow cytometry. Germline trimming cut 0 bases from V and 8 bases from J; bases unmatched to any gene: 2. The CDR3 spans 16 residues. CDR1 and CDR2 from the germline V gene are MNHEY and SMNVEV (reference sequence). The TCR originated in a woman between 50 and 59 years old in good health. Sequences were obtained from CD8+ T cells sorted from blood. V is TRBV27 and J is TRBJ2-1, with 15 bases that match TRBD2. CDR3 in DNA: TGTGCCAGCAGTTTATCGGGACTAGCGGGAGGCTATGAGCAGTTCTTC. It yields the protein CASSLSGLAGGYEQFF.